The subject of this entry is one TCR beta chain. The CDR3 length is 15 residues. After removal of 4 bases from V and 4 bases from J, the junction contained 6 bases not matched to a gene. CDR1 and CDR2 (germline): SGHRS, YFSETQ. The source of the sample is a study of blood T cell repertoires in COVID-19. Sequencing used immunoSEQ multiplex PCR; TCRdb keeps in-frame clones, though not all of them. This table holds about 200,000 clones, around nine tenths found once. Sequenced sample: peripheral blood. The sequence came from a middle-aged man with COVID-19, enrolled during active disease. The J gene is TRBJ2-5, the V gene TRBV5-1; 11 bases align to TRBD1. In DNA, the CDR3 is TGCGCCAGCAGCCAACGAGGGACAGGGGGAGAGACCCAGTACTTC. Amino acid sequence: CASSQRGTGGETQYF.